This T cell receptor beta chain was identified during a study of T cell responses to AZD1222 COVID-19 vaccine. About this clone: The antigen remains undetermined.

Clones were sequenced by immunoSEQ multiplex PCR, and TCRdb holds only the in-frame ones, with some missing. Among 100,000 or so clones listed, 88% were seen once. Study-level points and caveats: Repertoire sampling occurred only after the peak T cell response. Just a handful of AZD1222 recipients tested seropositive at baseline.

In germline, CDR1 is LGHNA, CDR2 YSLEER. The CDR3 extends over 17 amino acids. Trimming cost V 3 bases and J 5 bases, with 19 bases left between them. The sequenced sample was peripheral blood, obtained on day 0 of AZD1222 vaccination. The chain employs TRBV4-3 and TRBJ1-4; maybe TRBD1 (5 bases). The TCR originated in an adult in good health. The CDR3 region is CASSQERVGRRNEKLFF. Written as DNA, the CDR3 is TGCGCCAGCAGCCAGGAAAGAGTGGGACGTCGGAATGAAAAACTGTTTTTT.